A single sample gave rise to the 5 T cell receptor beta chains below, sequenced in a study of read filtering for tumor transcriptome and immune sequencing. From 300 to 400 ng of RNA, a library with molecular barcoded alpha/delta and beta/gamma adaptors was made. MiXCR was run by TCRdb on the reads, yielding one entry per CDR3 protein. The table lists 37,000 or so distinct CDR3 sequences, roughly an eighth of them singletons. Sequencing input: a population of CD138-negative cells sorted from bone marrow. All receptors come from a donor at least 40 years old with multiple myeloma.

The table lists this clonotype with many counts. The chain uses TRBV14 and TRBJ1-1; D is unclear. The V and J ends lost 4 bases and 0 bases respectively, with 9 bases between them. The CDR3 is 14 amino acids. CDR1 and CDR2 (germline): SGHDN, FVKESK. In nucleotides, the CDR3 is TGTGCCAGCAGCCTAGGACGGATGAACACTGAAGCTTTCTTT. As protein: CASSLGRMNTEAFF.

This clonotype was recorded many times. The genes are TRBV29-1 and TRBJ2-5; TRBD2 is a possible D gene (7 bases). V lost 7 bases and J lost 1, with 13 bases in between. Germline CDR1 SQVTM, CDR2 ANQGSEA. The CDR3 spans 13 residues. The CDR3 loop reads CSAGGLAQETQYF. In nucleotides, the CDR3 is TGCAGCGCCGGGGGGCTAGCCCAAGAGACCCAGTACTTC. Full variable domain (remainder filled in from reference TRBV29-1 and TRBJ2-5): SAVISQKPSRDICQRGTSLTIQCQVDSQVTMMFWYRQQPGQSLTLIATANQGSEATYESGFVIDKFPISRPNLTFSTLTVSNMSPEDSSIYLCSAGGLAQETQYFGPGTRLLVL.

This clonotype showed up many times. The CDR3: CASSEKWNTGELFF. The CDR3 nucleotides read TGTGCCAGCAGTGAAAAGTGGAACACCGGGGAGCTGTTTTTT. The genes are TRBV2 and TRBJ2-2; D not certain. Trimming took off 2 bases at V and 1 base at J, with 5 bases between the two ends. The length of the CDR3 is 14 residues. Germline loops: CDR1 SNHLY, CDR2 FYNNEI.

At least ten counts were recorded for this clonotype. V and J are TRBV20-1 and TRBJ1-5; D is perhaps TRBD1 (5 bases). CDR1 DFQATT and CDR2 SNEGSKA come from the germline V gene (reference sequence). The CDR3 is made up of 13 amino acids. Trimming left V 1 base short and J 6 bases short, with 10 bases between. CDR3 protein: CSARVGGSQPQHF. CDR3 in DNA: TGCAGTGCTAGAGTGGGGGGTAGTCAGCCCCAGCATTTT.

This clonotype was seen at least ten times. As DNA, the CDR3 is TGTGCCAGCAGCTTTGTTAGCGGGAGTTCAGAGACCCAGTACTTC. It codes for CASSFVSGSSETQYF. The chain uses TRBV11-2 and TRBJ2-5; 9 bases fit TRBD2. Germline values: CDR1 SGHAT, CDR2 FQNNGV. CDR3 length: 15 amino acids. J lost 4 bases, V lost 3 bases, and 6 bases had no gene match.